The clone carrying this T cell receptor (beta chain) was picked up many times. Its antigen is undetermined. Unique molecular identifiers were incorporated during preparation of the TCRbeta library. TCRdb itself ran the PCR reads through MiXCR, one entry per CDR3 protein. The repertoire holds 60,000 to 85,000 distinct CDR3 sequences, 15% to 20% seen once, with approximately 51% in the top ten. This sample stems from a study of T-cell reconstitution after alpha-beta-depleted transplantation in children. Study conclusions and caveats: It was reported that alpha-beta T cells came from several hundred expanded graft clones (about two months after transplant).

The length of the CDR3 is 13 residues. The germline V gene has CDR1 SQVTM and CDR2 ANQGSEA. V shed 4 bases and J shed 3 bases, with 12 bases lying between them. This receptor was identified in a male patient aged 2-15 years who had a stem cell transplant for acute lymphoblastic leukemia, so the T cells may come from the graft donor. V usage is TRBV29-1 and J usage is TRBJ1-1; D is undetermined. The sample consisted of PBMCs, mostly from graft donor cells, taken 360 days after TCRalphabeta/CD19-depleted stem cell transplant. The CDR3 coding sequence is TGCAGCGTTGTCCGGGAGAGGGACACTGAAGCTTTCTTT. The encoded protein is CSVVRERDTEAFF.